This is a list of T cell receptor beta chains from one sample in a study of OX40 agonist ivuxolimab in advanced cancers. Data came from immunoSEQ multiplex PCR; TCRdb stores just in-frame clones and leaves some out. The sample carries about 68,000 clones, roughly 80% recorded once. This specimen was CD4+ or CD8+ T cells sorted from blood, taken in a trial of the OX40 agonist ivuxolimab. All receptors derive from an adult with an advanced solid tumor such as melanoma, head and neck, liver or kidney cancer. Both conserved end residues are part of each CDR3. The D gene is left open where the match is weak. A row's size may be missing; if present it is once, few, many or a size class.

V gene: TRBV7-7
clone size: .
D gene: TRBD2
J gene: TRBJ2-1
CDR3 protein: CASSQLAGGYNEQFF
CDR3 DNA: TGTGCCAGCAGCCAACTAGCGGGTGGCTACAATGAGCAGTTCTTC

V gene: TRBV19
clone size: .
D gene: .
J gene: TRBJ1-3
CDR3 protein: CASSDLLSGNTIYF
CDR3 DNA: TGTGCCAGTAGTGATCTTTTGTCCGGAAACACCATATATTTT

V gene: TRBV6-6
clone size: .
D gene: .
J gene: TRBJ1-1
CDR3 protein: CASSSGTVNTEAFF
CDR3 DNA: TGTGCCAGCAGTTCGGGGACGGTGAACACTGAAGCTTTCTTT

V gene: TRBV6-1
clone size: .
D gene: TRBD1
J gene: TRBJ1-2
CDR3 protein: CASRSTGSSGYTF
CDR3 DNA: TGTGCCAGCAGGTCGACAGGGTCAAGTGGCTACACCTTC

V gene: TRBV14
clone size: few
D gene: .
J gene: TRBJ2-4
CDR3 protein: CASSQGPLLAKNIQYF
CDR3 DNA: TGTGCCAGCAGCCAAGGGCCGCTTTTAGCCAAAAACATTCAGTACTTC

V gene: TRBV5-6
clone size: .
D gene: .
J gene: TRBJ2-5
CDR3 protein: CASSLAGFQETQYF
CDR3 DNA: TGTGCCAGCAGCTTGGCCGGGTTCCAAGAGACCCAGTACTTC

V gene: TRBV27
clone size: .
D gene: .
J gene: TRBJ2-5
CDR3 protein: CASRSRGGGETQYF
CDR3 DNA: TGTGCCAGCAGGTCGCGCGGGGGCGGCGAGACCCAGTACTTC

V gene: TRBV7-9
clone size: .
D gene: TRBD1
J gene: TRBJ2-2
CDR3 protein: CAGTGAAGELFF
CDR3 DNA: TGCGCCGGGACAGGGGCCGCCGGGGAGCTGTTTTTT

V gene: TRBV4-1
clone size: .
D gene: TRBD2
J gene: TRBJ2-5
CDR3 protein: CASSQAGLAGSETQYF
CDR3 DNA: TGCGCCAGCAGCCAAGCCGGACTAGCGGGGTCAGAGACCCAGTACTTC

V gene: TRBV10-1
clone size: .
D gene: .
J gene: TRBJ2-4
CDR3 protein: CASSGIAKNIQYF
CDR3 DNA: TGCGCCAGCAGTGGGATAGCCAAAAACATTCAGTACTTC

V gene: TRBV25-1
clone size: .
D gene: .
J gene: TRBJ2-3
CDR3 protein: CASSDPGTRNSTDTQYF
CDR3 DNA: TGTGCCAGCAGTGATCCGGGCACACGCAACAGCACAGATACGCAGTATTTT

V gene: TRBV7-9
clone size: once
D gene: .
J gene: TRBJ2-3
CDR3 protein: CASSSRQLLDTQYF
CDR3 DNA: TGTGCCAGCAGTTCGAGACAGTTATTAGATACGCAGTATTTT

V gene: TRBV28
clone size: .
D gene: TRBD1
J gene: TRBJ2-3
CDR3 protein: CAILDRVPDTQYF
CDR3 DNA: TGTGCCATCCTCGACAGGGTACCAGATACGCAGTATTTT

V gene: TRBV6-1
clone size: .
D gene: .
J gene: TRBJ1-4
CDR3 protein: CASSDFREGEKLFF
CDR3 DNA: TGTGCCAGCAGTGATTTTCGGGAGGGTGAAAAACTGTTTTTT

V gene: TRBV7-8
clone size: .
D gene: .
J gene: TRBJ1-2
CDR3 protein: CASSLGPGAARGGYTF
CDR3 DNA: TGTGCCAGCAGCTTAGGCCCCGGGGCAGCGAGGGGAGGCTACACCTTC

V gene: TRBV28
clone size: .
D gene: .
J gene: TRBJ2-5
CDR3 protein: CASSFRSGSGQETQYF
CDR3 DNA: TGTGCCAGCAGTTTCAGGAGTGGGAGCGGGCAAGAGACCCAGTACTTC

V gene: TRBV2
clone size: .
D gene: .
J gene: TRBJ1-5
CDR3 protein: CASSGQGNSNQPQHF
CDR3 DNA: TGTGCCAGCAGTGGGCAGGGGAATAGCAATCAGCCCCAGCATTTT

V gene: TRBV6-5
clone size: .
D gene: .
J gene: TRBJ2-5
CDR3 protein: CASSPEGGETQYF
CDR3 DNA: TGTGCCAGCAGCCCTGAGGGGGGGGAGACCCAGTACTTC

V gene: TRBV9
clone size: .
D gene: .
J gene: TRBJ2-4
CDR3 protein: CASSVGTREAKNIQYF
CDR3 DNA: TGTGCCAGCAGCGTAGGGACACGGGAGGCCAAAAACATTCAGTACTTC

V gene: TRBV5-1
clone size: .
D gene: .
J gene: TRBJ1-6
CDR3 protein: CASTQGFNSPLHF
CDR3 DNA: TGCGCCAGTACCCAGGGGTTCAATTCACCCCTCCACTTT

V gene: TRBV2
clone size: .
D gene: TRBD1
J gene: TRBJ1-2
CDR3 protein: CASSARQGAYGYTF
CDR3 DNA: TGTGCCAGCAGTGCTAGACAGGGGGCCTATGGCTACACCTTC

V gene: TRBV10-3
clone size: .
D gene: .
J gene: TRBJ2-3
CDR3 protein: CAISEDPGTDTQYF
CDR3 DNA: TGTGCCATCAGTGAGGACCCGGGGACAGATACGCAGTATTTT

V gene: TRBV6-6
clone size: .
D gene: TRBD2
J gene: TRBJ2-7
CDR3 protein: CASSRRLAGGGEQYF
CDR3 DNA: TGTGCCAGCAGTCGTCGACTAGCGGGAGGAGGCGAGCAGTACTTC

V gene: TRBV19
clone size: .
D gene: TRBD1
J gene: TRBJ1-2
CDR3 protein: CASSEEQGLHDGYTF
CDR3 DNA: TGTGCCAGTAGTGAAGAACAGGGGCTACACGATGGCTACACCTTC

V gene: TRBV30
clone size: .
D gene: TRBD2
J gene: TRBJ2-7
CDR3 protein: CAGTSGRNEQYF
CDR3 DNA: TGTGCCGGGACTAGCGGGAGGAACGAGCAGTACTTC

V gene: TRBV9
clone size: few
D gene: .
J gene: TRBJ2-7
CDR3 protein: CASSVATGSEQYF
CDR3 DNA: TGTGCCAGCAGCGTAGCTACAGGTAGCGAGCAGTACTTC